The TCR beta chain under discussion was sequenced for a study of blood T cells in healthy people across ages. General study points: Researchers report that TCR beta diversity correlated strongly with naive T cell percentage. The recorded TCR beta diversity per million T cells decreased in a roughly linear manner with age.

Only a few counts were recorded for this clonotype. The antigen is unknown. V was cut by 6 bases and J by 3 bases, with 14 bases left in between. CDR3 size: 14 residues. Alongside a J-beta primer mix, a sample-barcoded 5' primer served in a second PCR lasting roughly 7 to 11 cycles. CDR3-containing paired-end reads numbered at least 2.5 million in each sample. Each CDR3 protein is one row after TCRdb ran MiXCR on the 5' RACE reads. The sample carries a few hundred thousand distinct CDR3 sequences, over 45% recorded once. The material sequenced was blood. The chain combines TRBV12-3 or TRBV12-4 with TRBJ1-2; TRBD1 is a possible D gene (5 bases). The TCR sequence derives from a man between 60 and 70 years old in good health. The CDR3 loop is CASSPDSVHYGYTF. The CDR3 nucleotides are TGTGCCAGCAGCCCCGACAGCGTTCACTATGGCTACACCTTC.